The 14 T cell receptor beta chains below were found in one sample sequenced in a study of cytotoxic CD8 clonotypes in ibrutinib-treated CLL. Sequenced by immunoSEQ multiplex PCR; TCRdb stores in-frame clones only, minus some. The top ten clones hold approximately 6.2% of a sample with about 68,000 clones, approximately 71% of them seen once. Here the sequenced sample was PBMCs, taken after 12 months of ibrutinib treatment. Receptors were obtained from a human donor with chronic lymphocytic leukemia.

V and J are TRBV7-3 and TRBJ2-5, with D uncertain. V lost 5 bases and J lost 1, with 8 bases in between. Germline CDR1 reads SGHTA; CDR2 reads FQGTGA. The CDR3 loop spans 13 amino acids. The CDR3 region has the DNA TGTGCCAGCAGCCGCGGAACCCAAGAGACCCAGTACTTC. Protein product: CASSRGTQETQYF.

V gene TRBV6-1 combines with J gene TRBJ2-3; weak D call: TRBD2 (7 bases). The CDR3 has 15 amino acids. CDR1 is MNHNS and CDR2 is SASEGT in the germline V gene. Trimming pared 11 bases from V and 3 bases from J, leaving 21 bases between. The CDR3 DNA sequence: TGTGCCTCCAGGAGTGGGGGGGCTGAAACAGATACGCAGTATTTT. Encoded protein: CASRSGGAETDTQYF.

The chain employs TRBV2 and TRBJ2-7, with TRBD1 identical over 8 bases. CDR3 length: 15 amino acids. V trimming: 2 bases; J trimming: 2 bases; junction bases outside the gene matches: 5. CDR1 is SNHLY, CDR2 FYNNEI, per germline. The CDR3 coding sequence is TGTGCCAGCAGTGAAAGGACAGGGAGGACCTACGAGCAGTACTTC. This codes for CASSERTGRTYEQYF.

This chain links TRBV5-4 with TRBJ2-2; D remains unclear. Trimming left V 0 bases short and J 1 base short, with 13 bases between. This CDR3 has 17 amino acids. Germline V gene lookup returns CDR1 SGHNT and CDR2 YYREEE (reference sequence). The CDR3 coding sequence is TGTGCCAGCAGCTTGGTGCGGCATCACCAGAACACCGGGGAGCTGTTTTTT. Its translation: CASSLVRHHQNTGELFF.

V and J are TRBV19 and TRBJ2-5, with TRBD2 as a possible D gene (5 bases). The closer fit of TRBJ2-7 to the DNA end suggests the J call may be wrong. CDR3 size: 14 residues. Germline V gene lookup returns CDR1 LNHDA and CDR2 SQIVND (reference sequence). In nucleotides, the CDR3 is TGTGCCAGTAGTAATCGGGGAAGCTCCTACGAGCAGTACTTC. It is translated as CASSNRGSSYEQYF.

The rearrangement links TRBV11-2 to TRBJ2-1; 8 nucleotides line up with TRBD1. Germline V lookup: CDR1 SGHAT, CDR2 FQNNGV. CDR3 length equals 14 residues. Germline trimming cut 4 bases from V and 7 bases from J; bases unmatched to any gene: 6. CDR3 DNA: TGTGCCAGCAGCTACAGGGGGTCAGGGAATGAGCAGTTCTTC. Translating gives CASSYRGSGNEQFF.

This clone appeared once. The gene calls are TRBV7-2 and TRBJ2-7; D call uncertain. In germline, CDR1 is SGHTA, CDR2 FQGNSA. The CDR3 runs to 16 residues. V was pared by 0 bases and J by 0 bases, with 12 bases between. The DNA for the CDR3 is TGTGCCAGCAGCTTAGCGGGTTCCCGCAACTCCTACGAGCAGTACTTC. Translation gives CASSLAGSRNSYEQYF.

J is TRBJ1-5 and V is TRBV4-1; D unclear. The CDR3 runs 17 residues. Germline V CDR1 and CDR2: MGHRA, YSYEKL. V lost 0 bases, J lost 3 bases, and 15 bases lay in between. The DNA of the CDR3 is TGCGCCAGCAGCCAAGATCTACCCGGGTGGGTCAATCAGCCCCAGCATTTT. Protein product: CASSQDLPGWVNQPQHF.

The V gene is TRBV7-2, the J gene TRBJ2-1; the D gene is possibly TRBD2 (6 bases). The CDR3 contains 11 residues. Between the trimmed V and J ends, which lost 6 bases and 9 bases, there was a span of 9 bases. Germline V CDR1 and CDR2: SGHTA, FQGNSA. The CDR3 sequence is CASRLASEQFF. In nucleotides, the CDR3 is TGTGCCAGCAGACTAGCTTCTGAGCAGTTCTTC.

Concerning this clone itself: Within the sample, other DNA sequences also encode this same CDR3. V and J are TRBV27 and TRBJ1-3; D is unresolved. The germline gives CDR1 MNHEY, CDR2 SMNVEV (reference sequence). The length of the CDR3 is 13 residues. V was shortened by 6 bases and J by 1 base, with 7 bases between the two germline ends. DNA for the CDR3: TGTGCCAGCAGAGAACTATCTGGAAACACCATATATTTT. This sequence encodes CASRELSGNTIYF.

The CDR3 nucleotides are TGTGCCAGCAGTTACTCGGATCGACAGGGGCGGAACATTCAGTACTTC. Amino acid sequence: CASSYSDRQGRNIQYF. This chain links TRBV6-5 with TRBJ2-4; 8 bases agree with TRBD1. Looked up from germline, CDR1 is MNHEY and CDR2 is SVGAGI. Trimming cost V 0 bases and J 7 bases; bases outside gene matches: 8. The CDR3 is made up of 16 amino acids.

CDR3 nucleotides: TGTGCCAGCAGTCGGACAGGGACTGGGGCCAACGTCCTGACTTTC. Translated, it gives CASSRTGTGANVLTF. V and J are TRBV6-6 and TRBJ2-6; 8 nucleotides match TRBD1. CDR1 and CDR2 (germline): MNHNY, SVGAGI (reference sequence). The CDR3 loop spans 15 amino acids. After removal of 5 bases from V and 2 bases from J, the junction contained 2 bases not matched to a gene.

This clone was recorded once. The chain is built from TRBV9 and TRBJ2-1; no clear D gene. The CDR3 has 15 amino acids. V lost 0 bases and J 0 bases, leaving 7 bases between the germline ends. Germline CDR1 is SGDLS and CDR2 is YYNGEE. The CDR3 spells CASSVGPGSYNEQFF. The CDR3 DNA follows: TGTGCCAGCAGCGTAGGACCGGGCTCCTACAATGAGCAGTTCTTC.

This clone appeared many times. The V and J genes are TRBV28 and TRBJ1-6, with D uncertain. Germline CDR1 is MDHEN and CDR2 is SYDVKM. The ends were cut back, 6 bases at V and 2 bases at J, with 8 bases in the middle. The CDR3 runs 14 residues. CDR3 coding DNA: TGTGCCAGCAGCCTTAACCCCTATAATTCACCCCTCCACTTT. Its translation is CASSLNPYNSPLHF. The full variable domain, with the rest looked up from reference TRBV28 and TRBJ1-6, is DVKVTQSSRYLVKRTGEKVFLECVQDMDHENMFWYRQDPGLGLRLIYFSYDVKMKEKGDIPEGYSVSREKKERFSLILESASTNQTSMYLCASSLNPYNSPLHFGNGTRLTVT.